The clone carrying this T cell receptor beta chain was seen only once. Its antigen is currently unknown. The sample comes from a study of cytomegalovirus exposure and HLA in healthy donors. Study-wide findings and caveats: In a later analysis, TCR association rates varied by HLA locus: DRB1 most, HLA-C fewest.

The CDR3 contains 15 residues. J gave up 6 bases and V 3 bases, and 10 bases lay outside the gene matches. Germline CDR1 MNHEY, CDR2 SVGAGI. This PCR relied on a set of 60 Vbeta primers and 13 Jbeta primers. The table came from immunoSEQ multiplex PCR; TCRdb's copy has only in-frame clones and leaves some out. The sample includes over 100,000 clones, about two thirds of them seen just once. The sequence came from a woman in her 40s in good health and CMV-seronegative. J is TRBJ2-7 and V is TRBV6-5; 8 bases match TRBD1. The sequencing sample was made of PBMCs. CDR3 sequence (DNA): TGTGCCAGCAGTTATTATTACGACAGGGGAGGCGAGCAGTACTTC. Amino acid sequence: CASSYYYDRGGEQYF.